Presented here are 13 T cell receptor beta chains from one specimen sequenced in a study of T cell repertoires in cytomegalovirus infection. From the reads, TCRdb called clonotypes with MiXCR, one entry per CDR3 protein. In the table there are some 800,000 distinct CDR3 sequences, under 35% of which are singletons. Their antigens are not known. The sample consisted of cultured CD8+ T cells from PBMCs, taken from culture after CMV antigen stimulation. Source of these receptors: a human donor in good health (CMV status not recorded). Some clones in this sample may be carry-over from other donors' samples.

The sample holds many counts of this clonotype. V and J are TRBV2 and TRBJ2-2, with 13 bases matching TRBD2. Trimming removed 5 bases from V and 1 base from J; junction bases left unmatched: 10. Per the germline V gene, CDR1 is SNHLY and CDR2 is FYNNEI. This CDR3 spans 19 amino acids. DNA of the CDR3: TGTGCCAGCAGTTGGACTCCGGGACTAGCGGGGCGGAACACCGGGGAGCTGTTTTTT. This encodes CASSWTPGLAGRNTGELFF.

This clonotype was seen more than once but under ten times. This chain connects TRBV27 to TRBJ1-5, with D possibly being TRBD1 (5 bases). V dropped 4 bases and J dropped 2 bases, with 24 bases sitting between them. CDR3 length: 19 amino acids. Germline CDR1 reads MNHEY; CDR2 reads SMNVEV (reference sequence). The CDR3 region has the DNA TGTGCCAGCAGTTCCCCCTTGGGCAGGGCGGTAATTTGCAATCAGCCCCAGCATTTT. Protein product: CASSSPLGRAVICNQPQHF.

The V call is TRBV2, the J call TRBJ1-1; the D gene is possibly TRBD1 (5 bases). This CDR3 region has 16 residues. The V end lost 1 base, the J end lost 5 bases, and 17 bases lay between the germline ends. Germline-derived CDR1 and CDR2 are SNHLY and FYNNEI. The CDR3 DNA reads TGTGCCAGCAGTGAAGGGGGCAGGGAGTCGGGAACTGAAGCTTTCTTT. It specifies CASSEGGRESGTEAFF.

This clonotype has a handful of counts. This chain links TRBV6-1 with TRBJ2-7; possible D gene TRBD1, 6 bases. The germline CDR1 and CDR2 sequences are MNHNS and SASEGT. The CDR3 loop spans 17 amino acids. The ends were cut back, 5 bases at V and 3 bases at J, with 23 bases in the middle. The CDR3 region is CASSYPAPTGSGYEQYF. The CDR3 coding sequence is TGTGCCAGCAGTTACCCAGCCCCAACAGGGTCGGGCTACGAGCAGTACTTC.

Comments on this clonotype: A much larger clone differs by one base, so this may be a read error. V is TRBV7-6 and J is TRBJ2-5; 7 bases fit TRBD2. The germline gives CDR1 SGHVS, CDR2 FNYEAQ. Trimming cost V 5 bases and J 5 bases; bases outside gene matches: 11. The CDR3 extends over 15 amino acids. CDR3 in DNA: TGTGCCAGCAGCCCCGAGACTAGCTTATGGGAGACCCAGTACTTC. Its translation is CASSPETSLWETQYF.

The chain carries TRBV11-3 and TRBJ2-1; 7 bases are a match to TRBD2. V gave up 5 bases and J gave up 0 bases; unmatched junction bases: 4. In germline, CDR1 is SGHNT, CDR2 YENEEA. The CDR3 is 15 amino acids. The CDR3 here is CASSPRGDSYNEQFF. As DNA, the CDR3 is TGTGCCAGCAGCCCCCGGGGGGACTCCTACAATGAGCAGTTCTTC.

The genes are TRBV12-3 or TRBV12-4 and TRBJ2-5; no clear D. The CDR3 has 16 residues. The V end lost 7 bases, the J end lost 0 bases, and 18 bases lay between the germline ends. The CDR3, as DNA: TGTGCCAGCATCCCCGCTCTGACCCTGGACCAAGAGACCCAGTACTTC. Its protein product is CASIPALTLDQETQYF.

The chain recombines TRBV5-6 with TRBJ1-1; D ambiguous. V was cut by 0 bases and J by 1 base, with 10 bases left in between. Per the germline V gene, CDR1 is SGHDT and CDR2 is YYEEEE. The CDR3 is made up of 15 amino acids. CDR3 sequence reads: CASSLVPEPNTEAFF. The CDR3 DNA is TGTGCCAGCAGCTTGGTTCCGGAGCCGAACACTGAAGCTTTCTTT.

A few counts support this clonotype. This chain connects TRBV6-5 to TRBJ1-1; TRBD1 agrees at 9 bases. The junction had 1 base not matched to a gene; V was cut back by 2 bases and J by 0 bases. Per the germline V gene, CDR1 is MNHEY and CDR2 is SVGAGI. This CDR3 comprises 15 residues. In nucleotides, the CDR3 is TGTGCCAGCAGTTACCGGACAGGGGTGAACACTGAAGCTTTCTTT. It is translated as CASSYRTGVNTEAFF.

This clonotype was counted once. The chain couples TRBV6-2 or TRBV6-3 to TRBJ1-1; D might be TRBD1 (6 bases). The CDR3 covers 14 residues. Germline CDR1 and CDR2: MNHEY and SVGEGT. V lost 10 bases and J lost 5, with 20 bases in between. In DNA form, the CDR3 reads TGTGCCACCGATCAACCAGGGGTTGGAACTGAAGCTTTCTTT. Translated, it gives CATDQPGVGTEAFF.

This chain joins TRBV4-2 and TRBJ2-7; no firm D call. Trimming shortened V by 0 bases and J by 2 bases, and 11 bases separated the two germline ends. The germline CDR1 and CDR2 sequences are LGHNA and YNFKEQ. The CDR3 is 15 residues long. The CDR3 loop reads CASSQDSRQTYEQYF. Here the CDR3 DNA reads TGTGCCAGCAGCCAAGATTCGCGGCAGACCTACGAGCAGTACTTC.

CDR3 region: CASSTGTRAYEQYV. The CDR3, as DNA: TGTGCCAGCAGCACCGGGACAAGAGCCTACGAGCAGTACGTC. The chain uses TRBV6-6 and TRBJ2-7; tentatively, D is TRBD1 (6 bases). Trimming left V 6 bases short and J 2 bases short, with 14 bases between. The CDR3 loop spans 14 amino acids. Germline CDR1 is MNHNY and CDR2 is SVGAGI (reference sequence).

The rearrangement uses TRBV20-1 and TRBJ1-1, with 7 bases identical to TRBD1. Germline CDR1 DFQATT, CDR2 SNEGSKA (reference sequence). The CDR3 length is 12 residues. CDR3 loop: CSGNRGGTEAFF. DNA of the CDR3: TGCAGCGGAAACAGGGGCGGAACTGAAGCTTTCTTT.